The source of this TCR beta chain is a study of shared clonotypes between healthy human individuals (TCRdb year 2020). Regarding the complete study: The cohort included three men and a couple of women between 18 and 49 years of age. For each donor, CD4 naive and CD4 memory were each run on three plates, CD8 naive on two plates, and CD8 memory on one plate. To estimate repertoire size and how much clonotypes are shared between individuals, the study performed deep sequencing of blood TCR repertoires from a few healthy adults. To increase sequencing depth and limit assay-specific biases, different laboratories used diverse techniques to prepare libraries and sequence TCR repertoires. Each donor's leukapheresis produced roughly between about 0.8 and 8.9 billion PBMCs.

Notes on this clone: There is no known antigen for this receptor. Base quality data are lacking; no much larger clone is found one base away.

Overall study outcomes, separate from this receptor: Even with the large sequencing depth, rarefaction of the sorted-subset datasets indicated that sequencing was incomplete. Clonotypes shared by all four sorted-subset donors showed higher generation probabilities than non-shared clonotypes. The small number of donors limited the genetic and exposure-history diversity represented. Based on pairwise subsampling, the degree of clonotype sharing among donors was expected to be affected by sequencing depth. Naive subsets generally had larger estimated clonotype richness than memory subsets did. Sharing across a handful of donors was observed for around 5% of naive CD4, 3% to 3.5% of naive CD8, around 2.5% of memory CD4, and roughly 0.4% of memory CD8 clonotypes. Sampling was limited to blood, and TCR repertoires in tissue likely differ from TCR repertoires in blood.

Relative to germline, V is 4 bases shorter and J is 7 bases shorter, with 17 bases between their ends. Counted from cysteine to phenylalanine, this CDR3 has 15 amino acids. This entry keeps only the CDR3 DNA: 45 bases, framed from base 1. The germline V gene encodes CDR1 SEHNR and CDR2 FQNEAQ (reference sequence). Using the deep immunoSEQ assay, TCR CDR3 regions were amplified from genomic DNA by multiplex PCR. Extracted genomic DNA from each cell subset was distributed evenly across all wells of several immunoSEQ 96-well plates, and each plate was treated as a replicate. For sorted subsets, around 0.2 ug of genomic DNA, equivalent to roughly 33,000 T cell genomes, went into each replicate PCR. Purified libraries were measured with a Qubit 3.0 fluorometer, size-checked on a Bioanalyzer 2100, and measured again with the KAPA Library Quantification kit. Every immunoSEQ 96-well plate was sequenced on a separate single-read 150-cycle Illumina NextSeq 550 flow cell. In the original analysis: The immunoSEQ output contained only junctional sequences without quality scores, so filtering could not match that applied to full-length reads. Sequences were annotated with PyIR, a Python wrapper for IgBLAST v1.9, and V/J genes and CDR3 were assigned using IMGT germline references. Reads were filtered out if the reads had weak V/J assignments (E-value above 1e-6), no CDR3, stop codons, out-of-frame junctions, or ambiguous translated residues. A V3J clonotype was defined by an identical inferred V gene, J gene, and CDR3 amino acid sequence. Percentage overlap between repertoires was calculated by dividing the number of shared unique clonotypes by the size of the smaller repertoire. RTK rarefaction, the Chao1 estimator, and Recon v2.1 estimates of unobserved clonotypes were used to assess repertoire richness. Generation probabilities were computed with OLGA for all TCRbeta clonotypes obtained by the gDNA method from four donors. This immuneACCESS table, as held by TCRdb, lists in-frame sequences with V and J called but not all clones. Of the missing ones, under half trace to an unresolved V gene in checked studies; the others have no known cause. V, J and clone size were drawn from that table, and D and trimming were deduced from the DNA. Here the sample has around 1,000,000 clones; roughly 80% occur a single time. Jointly, the top ten make up approximately 0.95% of the sample.

Donors were healthy HIV-negative adults with no recently reported acute infections or vaccinations. Only Caucasian adults living in Nashville, Tennessee, USA were represented among the donors. CD4+ T cells were enriched by magnetic negative selection; naive cells were then positively selected on CD45RA, and the negative fraction formed the memory subset. Blood was obtained by leukapheresis, after which PBMCs were separated by Ficoll-Histopaque density gradient centrifugation and cryopreserved in liquid nitrogen vapor phase. Purity and quantity of every magnetically sorted T cell population were checked by analytical flow cytometry. Genomic DNA was isolated from every sorted fraction and measured by UV absorbance on a Nanodrop 2000c.

The chain joins TRBV7-9 to TRBJ2-1, and TRBD1 may be the D gene, going by 6 matching bases. Sequenced: memory CD4+ T cells from PBMCs. The cell subset or site label here, explained by the study, means: CD45RA-negative fraction. This receptor was taken from a man aged 18 to 30 in good health. Some clones in this sample may be carry-over from other donors' samples. The nucleotides read TGTGCCAGCAGCTCCCAGGGGAGTAGGAAAAATGAGCAGTTCTTC. The resulting protein is CASSSQGSRKNEQFF.